Following are 11 T cell receptor beta chains from one sample sequenced in a study of blood T cell repertoires in COVID-19. Profiling relied on immunoSEQ multiplex PCR, and the TCRdb table lists in-frame clones only, not all of them. This sample has approximately 150,000 clones, with about 88% found just once. What was sequenced was peripheral blood. Receptors were obtained from a woman in her forties or fifties with COVID-19, enrolled during active disease.

This clone was counted only a few times. The chain has TRBV2 and TRBJ1-1, with 7 bases aligning to TRBD1. There are 15 residues in the CDR3. The trim removed 6 bases at V and 3 bases at J, leaving 10 bases unmatched. CDR1 is SNHLY, CDR2 FYNNEI, per germline. CDR3 sequence reads: CASRRQGLRDTEAFF. DNA for the CDR3: TGTGCCAGCAGAAGACAGGGATTGAGGGACACTGAAGCTTTCTTT. The entire variable domain, with the rest obtained from reference TRBV2 and TRBJ1-1, is as follows: EPEVTQTPSHQVTQMGQEVILRCVPISNHLYFYWYRQILGQKVEFLVSFYNNEISEKSEIFDDQFSVERPDGSNFTLKIRSTKLEDSAMYFCASRRQGLRDTEAFFGQGTRLTVV.

In its sample, this clone was seen a few times. The V gene is TRBV4-1, the J gene TRBJ2-7, with TRBD2 as a possible D gene (6 bases). The V gene's germline CDR1 is MGHRA and CDR2 YSYEKL. Trimming pared 3 bases from V and 6 bases from J, leaving 15 bases between. The CDR3 is 14 residues long. This CDR3 is CASSQALTSSEQYF. Here the CDR3 DNA reads TGCGCCAGCAGCCAGGCCCTGACTAGTAGCGAGCAGTACTTC.

This clone appeared a single time. The chain has TRBV2 and TRBJ2-5, with 12 bases that match TRBD2. Germline trimming cut 1 base from V and 1 base from J; bases unmatched to any gene: 7. The germline CDR1 and CDR2 sequences are SNHLY and FYNNEI. The CDR3 is 18 amino acids. This CDR3 reads CASSEGAGLAGRQETQYF. DNA for the CDR3: TGTGCCAGCAGTGAAGGAGCGGGACTAGCGGGCCGCCAAGAGACCCAGTACTTC. Looking up the rest from reference TRBV2 and TRBJ2-5 gives the full variable domain: EPEVTQTPSHQVTQMGQEVILRCVPISNHLYFYWYRQILGQKVEFLVSFYNNEISEKSEIFDDQFSVERPDGSNFTLKIRSTKLEDSAMYFCASSEGAGLAGRQETQYFGPGTRLLVL.

V and J are TRBV9 and TRBJ1-1; D is possibly TRBD1 (6 bases). Trimming left V 0 bases short and J 0 bases short, with 9 bases between. Per the germline V gene, CDR1 is SGDLS and CDR2 is YYNGEE. This CDR3 contains 15 residues. CDR3 region: CASSVGGHMNTEAFF. The CDR3 nucleotides are TGTGCCAGCAGCGTAGGGGGACACATGAACACTGAAGCTTTCTTT.

The chain recombines TRBV5-1 with TRBJ1-5; tentatively, D is TRBD1 (6 bases). This CDR3 is 17 amino acids long. Per the germline V gene, CDR1 is SGHRS and CDR2 is YFSETQ. V shed 0 bases and J shed 4 bases, with 17 bases lying between them. CDR3 sequence (DNA): TGCGCCAGCAGCTTGGATGGGACACTTGAGGGGAATCAGCCCCAGCATTTT. Encoded protein: CASSLDGTLEGNQPQHF.

The chain carries TRBV19 and TRBJ1-5; 8 nucleotides agree with TRBD1. The CDR3 totals 13 residues. The V segment lost 8 bases and the J segment 7 bases; nucleotides outside the gene matches: 7. CDR1 and CDR2 (germline): LNHDA, SQIVND (reference sequence). The CDR3, as DNA: TGTGCCAGTCGTTCGGACAGGGCCCAGCCCCAGCATTTT. This sequence encodes CASRSDRAQPQHF.

V is TRBV6-5 and J is TRBJ2-2; the match to TRBD1 covers 7 bases. The CDR3 is 14 amino acids. Germline CDR1 and CDR2: MNHEY and SVGAGI. Trimming took 6 bases from V and 0 from J; bases not matched to a gene: 1. In nucleotides, the CDR3 is TGTGCCAGCAGACAGGGGACGAACACCGGGGAGCTGTTTTTT. Translation gives CASRQGTNTGELFF.

The chain links TRBV30 to TRBJ1-1; D remains unclear. CDR1 is GTSNPN and CDR2 is SVGIG in the germline V gene (reference sequence). The V gene lost 4 bases and the J gene lost 0 bases, with 12 bases spanning the gap. CDR3 size: 14 residues. In DNA form, the CDR3 reads TGTGCCTGGATACCGGGTCTTCTGAACACTGAAGCTTTCTTT. Amino acid sequence: CAWIPGLLNTEAFF.

The chain couples TRBV4-1 to TRBJ2-1, with 10 bases aligning to TRBD2. The CDR3 is 17 residues long. Germline CDR1 and CDR2: MGHRA and YSYEKL. J lost 8 bases, V lost 2 bases, and 12 bases had no gene match. CDR3 protein: CASSQSSGGAGSDEQFF. CDR3 nucleotide sequence: TGCGCCAGCAGCCAAAGCAGCGGGGGGGCCGGGAGCGATGAGCAGTTCTTC.

The chain couples TRBV27 to TRBJ1-1, with 7 nucleotides matching TRBD1. The germline V gene has CDR1 MNHEY and CDR2 SMNVEV (reference sequence). The CDR3 has 16 amino acids. V shed 5 bases, J shed 3 bases, and the junction held 12 bases outside the gene matches. The CDR3 sequence: CASSPYQTGSDTEAFF. In DNA form, the CDR3 reads TGTGCCAGCAGTCCCTACCAGACAGGGAGTGACACTGAAGCTTTCTTT.

This chain links TRBV10-3 with TRBJ1-3, with D unclear. The CDR3 is 15 amino acids. V lost 8 bases to trimming and J lost 4 bases, with 18 bases between them. CDR1 is ENHRY and CDR2 is SYGVKD in the germline V gene. The CDR3 loop reads CAIADNRKSGNTIYF. In DNA, the CDR3 is TGTGCCATCGCGGATAACCGGAAATCGGGAAACACCATATATTTT.